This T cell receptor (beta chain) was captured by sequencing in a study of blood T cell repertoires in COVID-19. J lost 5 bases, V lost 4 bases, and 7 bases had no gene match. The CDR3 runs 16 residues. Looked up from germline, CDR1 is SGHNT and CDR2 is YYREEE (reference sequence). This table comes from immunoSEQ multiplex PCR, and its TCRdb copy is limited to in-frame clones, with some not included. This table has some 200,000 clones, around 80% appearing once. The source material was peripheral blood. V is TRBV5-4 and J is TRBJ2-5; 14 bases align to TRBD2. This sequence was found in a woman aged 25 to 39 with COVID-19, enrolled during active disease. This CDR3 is CASSDRTSGGPETQYF. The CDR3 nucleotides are TGTGCCAGCAGCGACCGGACTAGCGGGGGGCCCGAGACCCAGTACTTC.